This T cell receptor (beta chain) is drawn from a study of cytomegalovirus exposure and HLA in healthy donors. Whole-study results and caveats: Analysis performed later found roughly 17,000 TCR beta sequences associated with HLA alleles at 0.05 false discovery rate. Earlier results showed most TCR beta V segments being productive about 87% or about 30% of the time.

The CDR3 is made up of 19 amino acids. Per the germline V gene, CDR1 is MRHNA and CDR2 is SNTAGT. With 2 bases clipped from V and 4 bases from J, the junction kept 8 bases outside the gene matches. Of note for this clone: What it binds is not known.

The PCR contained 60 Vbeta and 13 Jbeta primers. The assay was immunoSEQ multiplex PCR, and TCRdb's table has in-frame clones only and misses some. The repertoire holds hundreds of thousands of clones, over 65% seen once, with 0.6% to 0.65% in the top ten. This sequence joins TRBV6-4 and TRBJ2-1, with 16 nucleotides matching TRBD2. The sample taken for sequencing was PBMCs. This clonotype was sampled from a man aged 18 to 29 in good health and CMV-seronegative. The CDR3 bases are TGTGCCAGCAGTGACGGGGGACTAGCGGGAGGGCCAGGGTACAATGAGCAGTTCTTC. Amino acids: CASSDGGLAGGPGYNEQFF.